Each of the 27 T cell receptor beta chains below was sequenced from the same sample in a study of cytomegalovirus exposure and HLA in healthy donors. Use of 60 Vbeta and 13 Jbeta primers characterized the PCR. The table came from immunoSEQ multiplex PCR; TCRdb's copy has only in-frame clones and leaves some out. The sample lists about 160,000 clones, around 72% occurring once. The source material was PBMCs. The receptors were sampled from a female donor in good health and CMV-seronegative.

This clone was recorded once. The rearrangement uses TRBV7-8 and TRBJ2-2; maybe TRBD2 (6 bases). The V end lost 5 bases, the J end lost 8 bases, and 15 bases lay between the germline ends. The CDR3 extends over 14 amino acids. Germline V gives CDR1 SGHVS, CDR2 FQNEAQ. CDR3 sequence (DNA): TGTGCCAGCAGCGCCAGACTAGTATCTGGGGAGCTGTTTTTT. This gives the protein CASSARLVSGELFF. Supplemented by reference TRBV7-8 and TRBJ2-2, the full variable domain reads GAGVSQSPRYKVAKRGQDVALRCDPISGHVSLFWYQQALGQGPEFLTYFQNEAQLDKSGLPSDRFFAERPEGSVSTLKIQRTQQEDSAVYLCASSARLVSGELFFGEGSRLTVL.

The chain uses TRBV7-9 and TRBJ2-7; D is ambiguous. Per germline, CDR1 SEHNR and CDR2 FQNEAQ (reference sequence). V shed 3 bases and J shed 6 bases, with 9 bases lying between them. There are 12 residues in the CDR3. The DNA of the CDR3 is TGTGCCAGCAGCTTTGAAGCTGGCGAGCAGTACTTC. It is translated as CASSFEAGEQYF.

The chain links TRBV4-2 to TRBJ2-1; 9 bases align to TRBD1. Germline loops: CDR1 LGHNA, CDR2 YNFKEQ. CDR3 length: 16 amino acids. J was trimmed by 4 bases and V by 2 bases; bases with no gene match: 6. As DNA, the CDR3 is TGTGCCAGCAGCCAACAATTGACAGGGGGTTACAATGAGCAGTTCTTC. This sequence encodes CASSQQLTGGYNEQFF.

This clone turned up a few times. V and J are TRBV15 and TRBJ1-5, with D possibly matching TRBD1 (6 bases). This CDR3 has 17 amino acids. V dropped 1 base and J dropped 1 base, with 14 bases sitting between them. Germline CDR1 LNHNV, CDR2 YYDKDF (reference sequence). CDR3 bases: TGTGCCACCAGCAGAGTACCAGGGGTACGCAGCAATCAGCCCCAGCATTTT. Translation gives CATSRVPGVRSNQPQHF.

This clone was picked up a small number of times. This chain connects TRBV19 to TRBJ1-1; D remains unclear. V lost 3 bases and J 12 bases, leaving 17 bases between the germline ends. The germline V gene encodes CDR1 LNHDA and CDR2 SQIVND (reference sequence). There are 13 residues in the CDR3. The CDR3 nucleotides are TGTGCCAGTAGTATCCCAGCACGGGAGAGGTCTTTCTTT. Its protein product is CASSIPARERSFF.

The CDR3 protein is CASSQGQGAGEKLFF. In DNA form, the CDR3 reads TGCGCCAGCAGCCAAGGACAGGGGGCAGGTGAAAAACTGTTTTTT. This sequence joins TRBV4-3 and TRBJ1-4; TRBD1 agrees at 10 bases. Unmatched junction bases numbered 3, after V lost 1 base and J lost 7 bases. Germline V CDR1 and CDR2: LGHNA, YSLEER. This CDR3 contains 15 residues.

The rearrangement links TRBV12-5 to TRBJ2-7; TRBD1 agrees at 7 bases. Trimming took 3 bases from V and 4 from J; bases not matched to a gene: 9. The CDR3 length is 15 residues. Per the germline V gene, CDR1 is LGHNT and CDR2 is FRNRAP. The CDR3 nucleotides read TGTGCTAGTGGTTTTGACAGGGAATTTATGTACGAGCAGTACTTC. Protein sequence: CASGFDREFMYEQYF. The full variable domain, in which reference TRBV12-5 and TRBJ2-7 provide the parts outside the CDR3, is DARVTQTPRHKVTEMGQEVTMRCQPILGHNTVFWYRQTMMQGLELLAYFRNRAPLDDSGMPKDRFSAEMPDATLATLKIQPSEPRDSAVYFCASGFDREFMYEQYFGPGTRLTVT.

The chain carries TRBV30 and TRBJ2-5; D is perhaps TRBD1 (5 bases). The tail of the sequence fits TRBJ2-7 better, so the J call may be wrong. This CDR3 spans 15 amino acids. The germline gives CDR1 GTSNPN, CDR2 SVGIG (reference sequence). The CDR3 region has the DNA TGTGCCTGGAGCCCACAGGCGGTAGTTTCCTACGAGCAGTACTTC. This translates into CAWSPQAVVSYEQYF.

The V call is TRBV28, the J call TRBJ2-7; 8 positions agree with TRBD1. The CDR3 spans 14 residues. V dropped 3 bases and J dropped 3; count of bases not matched to a gene: 4. Germline V gene data show CDR1 as MDHEN and CDR2 as SYDVKM. The CDR3, as DNA: TGTGCCAGCAGTTTGACAGGGGTAGGCTACGAGCAGTACTTC. Amino acid sequence: CASSLTGVGYEQYF.

This chain joins TRBV9 and TRBJ2-7; 7 nucleotides align to TRBD1. Looked up from germline, CDR1 is SGDLS and CDR2 is YYNGEE. The CDR3 loop spans 14 amino acids. J gave up 2 bases and V 4 bases, and 6 bases lay outside the gene matches. The CDR3 reads CASSSTGMAYEQYF. DNA for the CDR3: TGTGCCAGCAGCTCGACAGGGATGGCCTACGAGCAGTACTTC.

V is TRBV4-3 and J is TRBJ1-6, with 7 bases fitting TRBD1. The germline gives CDR1 LGHNA, CDR2 YSLEER. The CDR3 contains 15 residues. The V and J ends lost 3 bases and 6 bases, in that order; junction bases with no gene match: 5. As DNA, the CDR3 is TGCGCCAGCAGCCACCTGACAGGGACTAATTCACCCCTCCACTTT. Protein sequence: CASSHLTGTNSPLHF.

CDR3 bases: TGTGCCAGCAGCCAACCGGGACATCCCACTGAAGCTTTCTTT. This codes for CASSQPGHPTEAFF. The chain couples TRBV6-5 to TRBJ1-1; D is perhaps TRBD1 (6 bases). Trimming took 6 bases from V and 4 from J, leaving 15 bases between them. Germline assignment: CDR1 MNHEY and CDR2 SVGAGI. The CDR3 is made up of 14 amino acids.

The chain uses TRBV5-4 and TRBJ1-1; 9 nucleotides line up with TRBD1. This CDR3 spans 14 amino acids. Germline lookup yields CDR1 SGHNT and CDR2 YYREEE (reference sequence). V lost 3 bases and J lost 1; bases outside the gene matches: 1. The CDR3 coding sequence is TGTGCCAGCAGCTGGGGACAGGGGAACACTGAAGCTTTCTTT. It specifies CASSWGQGNTEAFF.

The chain recombines TRBV4-3 with TRBJ1-6; 9 bases fit TRBD1. Germline loops: CDR1 LGHNA, CDR2 YSLEER. J lost 7 bases, V lost 4 bases, and 5 bases had no gene match. This CDR3 comprises 15 residues. The DNA for the CDR3 is TGCGCCAGCAGCCCCGGGACAGGGCACAATTCACCCCTCCACTTT. Its translation is CASSPGTGHNSPLHF.

The chain has TRBV5-1 and TRBJ2-5, with 9 bases lining up with TRBD1. V trimming: 0 bases; J trimming: 2 bases; junction bases outside the gene matches: 5. The CDR3 has 16 residues. Germline V gives CDR1 SGHRS, CDR2 YFSETQ. DNA of the CDR3: TGCGCCAGCAGCTTGGGGGGACAGGGAGGGCAAGAGACCCAGTACTTC. Protein: CASSLGGQGGQETQYF.

This chain connects TRBV29-1 to TRBJ2-7, with D perhaps TRBD2 (7 bases). The CDR3 extends over 14 amino acids. Germline V gives CDR1 SQVTM, CDR2 ANQGSEA. Between the trimmed V and J ends, which lost 5 bases and 0 bases, there was a span of 14 bases. The CDR3 sequence is CSVRGGASSYEQYF. DNA for the CDR3: TGCAGCGTTCGTGGGGGGGCATCCTCCTACGAGCAGTACTTC.

Worth noting for this clone: The sample has other DNA sequences that encode this CDR3 too. This chain connects TRBV6-6 to TRBJ2-5; D is undetermined. This CDR3 is built from 11 residues. The germline V gene encodes CDR1 MNHNY and CDR2 SVGAGI (reference sequence). The V gene lost 6 bases and the J gene lost 5 bases, with 7 bases spanning the gap. CDR3 DNA: TGTGCCAGCAGCCCGCAGGAGACCCAGTACTTC. It is translated as CASSPQETQYF.

The chain links TRBV10-1 to TRBJ1-6, with D maybe TRBD1 (6 bases). Germline CDR1 is WNHNN and CDR2 is SYGVQD (reference sequence). V gave up 6 bases and J gave up 7 bases, with 10 bases separating them. CDR3 length: 13 residues. The CDR3 spells CASSPGQNSPLHF. CDR3 sequence (DNA): TGCGCCAGCAGCCCCGGACAGAATTCACCCCTCCACTTT.

This clone was detected only once. The chain links TRBV25-1 to TRBJ2-2; 9 nucleotides match TRBD1. The germline gives CDR1 MGHDK, CDR2 SYGVNS. The V segment lost 1 base and the J segment 0 bases; nucleotides outside the gene matches: 3. This CDR3 region has 17 residues. The CDR3 DNA follows: TGTGCCAGCAGTGAATCCACAGGGGGCGCGAACACCGGGGAGCTGTTTTTT. Encoded protein: CASSESTGGANTGELFF. Supplemented by reference TRBV25-1 and TRBJ2-2, the full variable domain reads EADIYQTPRYLVIGTGKKITLECSQTMGHDKMYWYQQDPGMELHLIHYSYGVNSTEKGDLSSESTVSRIRTEHFPLTLESARPSHTSQYLCASSESTGGANTGELFFGEGSRLTVL.

This clone was found many times. The chain carries TRBV7-2 and TRBJ1-5, with TRBD1 matching over 10 bases. Germline assignment: CDR1 SGHTA and CDR2 FQGNSA. This CDR3 spans 15 amino acids. Unmatched junction bases numbered 7, after V lost 5 bases and J lost 6 bases. CDR3 protein: CASSQGTGESQPQHF. CDR3 nucleotides: TGTGCCAGCAGCCAAGGGACAGGGGAGAGTCAGCCCCAGCATTTT.

V and J are TRBV10-2 and TRBJ1-2; no clear D. V lost 1 base, J lost 0 bases, and 12 bases lay in between. Germline assignment: CDR1 WSHSY and CDR2 SAAADI. This CDR3 region has 16 residues. Here the CDR3 reads CASSEYSRKANYGYTF. CDR3 bases: TGCGCCAGCAGTGAGTACAGTCGTAAAGCTAACTATGGCTACACCTTC.

The CDR3 DNA sequence: TGTGCCAGCAGCTTAAGATTGGGTCGCGGGGAATCCCACGAGCAGTACTTC. Its protein product is CASSLRLGRGESHEQYF. The chain recombines TRBV7-9 with TRBJ2-7; possible D gene TRBD2, 6 bases. V was shortened by 2 bases and J by 5 bases, with 22 bases between the two germline ends. CDR3 size: 17 residues. Germline CDR1 SEHNR, CDR2 FQNEAQ (reference sequence).

This clone was recorded only once. V usage is TRBV2 and J usage is TRBJ2-2; D remains ambiguous. The CDR3 loop spans 12 amino acids. Trimming removed 4 bases at V and 7 bases at J, with 7 bases between. Germline V gene lookup returns CDR1 SNHLY and CDR2 FYNNEI. CDR3 protein: CASSAEDGELFF. The CDR3 DNA sequence: TGTGCCAGCAGTGCCGAGGACGGGGAGCTGTTTTTT.

The chain has TRBV12-5 and TRBJ1-2; a weak D match, TRBD1 (6 bases). Trimming removed 2 bases from V and 6 bases from J, with 7 bases in between. CDR1 and CDR2 (germline): LGHNT, FRNRAP. The CDR3 loop spans 12 amino acids. The CDR3 spells CASGLPGDGYTF. As DNA, the CDR3 is TGTGCTAGTGGTTTGCCAGGGGATGGCTACACCTTC.

The V and J genes are TRBV29-1 and TRBJ2-1, with a weak D call TRBD1 (6 bases). This CDR3 spans 15 amino acids. The V and J ends lost 0 bases and 0 bases respectively, with 9 bases between them. Germline V CDR1 and CDR2: SQVTM, ANQGSEA. CDR3 DNA: TGCAGCGTTGAAGAGGGGACAAGCTCCTACAATGAGCAGTTCTTC. Its translation is CSVEEGTSSYNEQFF.

This clone was detected a few times. This chain links TRBV6-6 with TRBJ1-4; D gene unclear. Germline V gene data show CDR1 as MNHNY and CDR2 as SVGAGI (reference sequence). The CDR3 loop spans 12 amino acids. V was cut by 8 bases and J by 7 bases, with 11 bases left in between. The CDR3, as DNA: TGTGCCAGCCTTGGAGGGAGTGAAAAACTGTTTTTT. This sequence encodes CASLGGSEKLFF.

V usage is TRBV7-9 and J usage is TRBJ2-2; D perhaps matches TRBD1 (6 bases). The CDR3 sequence is 14 residues long. Germline values: CDR1 SEHNR, CDR2 FQNEAQ (reference sequence). Trimming removed 4 bases from V and 5 bases from J, with 11 bases in between. Here the CDR3 DNA reads TGTGCCAGCAGCTCCCCGGGACAAACCGGGGAGCTGTTTTTT. Translation gives CASSSPGQTGELFF.